Reported below is one T cell receptor beta chain. As yet, its antigen is unknown. PCR used 60 Vbeta primers and 13 Jbeta primers. In the original processing: Unique TCR beta chains numbered 60 million to 100 million in a later analysis, with around 11 million shared. The method was immunoSEQ multiplex PCR; TCRdb's version includes in-frame clones alone and lacks a portion of them. V, J and clone size reflect that table, while D and trimming were determined from the DNA. Of about 200,000 clones detected, 60% to 85% appear once; the ten largest clones hold 1.5%. This sample is part of a study of cytomegalovirus exposure and HLA in healthy donors. Germline trimming cut 4 bases from V and 8 bases from J; bases unmatched to any gene: 10. The germline gives CDR1 SGHRS, CDR2 YFSETQ. This CDR3 is 15 amino acids long. Broader study findings: In a later analysis, at a false discovery rate of 0.05, 16,951 TCR beta sequences matched HLA alleles. There were several of the most significant clusters that appeared linked to common viral pathogens in a later analysis.

The source material was PBMCs. This receptor was identified in a girl aged 10 to 17 in good health and CMV-seropositive. The V gene is TRBV5-1, the J gene TRBJ2-1; 9 bases are shared with TRBD1. The DNA for the CDR3 is TGCGCCAGCAGCGGGCCCCGGGACAGGGTTGATGAGCAGTTCTTC. Its protein is CASSGPRDRVDEQFF.